The 31 T cell receptor beta chains below were found in one sample sequenced in a study of cytomegalovirus exposure and HLA in healthy donors. Researchers ran the PCR with 60 Vbeta and 13 Jbeta primers. Generated by immunoSEQ multiplex PCR, the TCRdb table keeps only in-frame clones and is missing some. The sample records about 140,000 clones, 75% to 85% being singletons. Sequencing was carried out using PBMCs. The receptors derive from a man between 45 and 60 years old in good health and CMV-seronegative.

The chain recombines TRBV27 with TRBJ2-3, with 10 bases aligning to TRBD1. This CDR3 has 16 residues. V lost 3 bases, J lost 5 bases, and 8 bases stayed unmatched. The V gene's germline CDR1 is MNHEY and CDR2 SMNVEV (reference sequence). CDR3 coding DNA: TGTGCCAGCAGTTTTATACCGGGACAGGGGCGAGATACGCAGTATTTT. This gives the protein CASSFIPGQGRDTQYF.

The chain links TRBV2 to TRBJ1-5; 7 bases are a match to TRBD1. V dropped 6 bases and J dropped 4; count of bases not matched to a gene: 6. CDR1 and CDR2 from the germline V gene are SNHLY and FYNNEI. The CDR3 runs to 14 residues. CDR3: CASRTGLGNQPQHF. The CDR3 coding sequence is TGTGCCAGCAGGACAGGGTTGGGAAATCAGCCCCAGCATTTT. Combining the CDR3 with reference TRBV2 and TRBJ1-5 gives the whole variable domain EPEVTQTPSHQVTQMGQEVILRCVPISNHLYFYWYRQILGQKVEFLVSFYNNEISEKSEIFDDQFSVERPDGSNFTLKIRSTKLEDSAMYFCASRTGLGNQPQHFGDGTRLSIL.

A few counts support this clone. The chain combines TRBV6-6 with TRBJ2-7; the D gene is possibly TRBD1 (6 bases). Trimming stripped 6 bases from V and 3 bases from J, with 15 bases between. The CDR3 consists of 14 residues. Germline CDR1 and CDR2: MNHNY and SVGAGI (reference sequence). The CDR3 reads CASSPAGVSYEQYF. In nucleotides, the CDR3 is TGTGCCAGCAGCCCCGCAGGGGTTAGCTACGAGCAGTACTTC.

The rearrangement links TRBV11-3 to TRBJ2-2, with TRBD2 identical over 7 bases. Trimming removed 5 bases from V and 7 bases from J; junction bases left unmatched: 10. Germline V lookup: CDR1 SGHNT, CDR2 YENEEA. The CDR3 consists of 15 residues. The chain's CDR3 is CASSLGLGVVGELFF. As DNA, the CDR3 is TGTGCCAGCAGCCTAGGACTAGGGGTAGTCGGGGAGCTGTTTTTT.

The rearrangement joins TRBV11-3 to TRBJ1-1; D is ambiguous. Germline V gives CDR1 SGHNT, CDR2 YENEEA. The CDR3 contains 15 residues. Trimming cost V 4 bases and J 0 bases, with 12 bases left between them. CDR3 in amino acids: CASSSRNEMNTEAFF. The DNA for the CDR3 is TGTGCCAGCAGCTCCCGAAATGAGATGAACACTGAAGCTTTCTTT.

The J gene is TRBJ2-5, the V gene TRBV28; tentative D call: TRBD1 (5 bases). CDR3 size: 12 residues. V gave up 8 bases and J gave up 1 base, with 8 bases separating them. Germline assignment: CDR1 MDHEN and CDR2 SYDVKM. CDR3 DNA sequence: TGTGCCAGCGACACAGGCCAAGAGACCCAGTACTTC. Translating gives CASDTGQETQYF.

This clone was picked up a small number of times. This sequence joins TRBV9 and TRBJ2-3; the match to TRBD2 covers 13 bases. V lost 4 bases to trimming and J lost 3 bases; unmatched junction nucleotides: 11. The germline V gene has CDR1 SGDLS and CDR2 YYNGEE. This CDR3 region has 18 residues. The CDR3 DNA is TGTGCCAGCAGCTCCGAACCCACTAGCGGGGGGGCGACAGATACGCAGTATTTT. It translates to CASSSEPTSGGATDTQYF. The full variable domain, its missing parts supplied by reference TRBV9 and TRBJ2-3, is DSGVTQTPKHLITATGQRVTLRCSPRSGDLSVYWYQQSLDQGLQFLIQYYNGEERAKGNILERFSAQQFPDLHSELNLSSLELGDSALYFCASSSEPTSGGATDTQYFGPGTRLTVL.

The genes are TRBV7-8 and TRBJ2-5; 7 bases line up with TRBD2. CDR1 is SGHVS, CDR2 FQNEAQ, per germline. V dropped 0 bases and J dropped 5; count of bases not matched to a gene: 15. The CDR3 runs to 18 residues. The CDR3 region has the DNA TGTGCCAGCAGCTTAGCAGGGAGGGGCAGGGAGGTTCGGGAGACCCAGTACTTC. This codes for CASSLAGRGREVRETQYF.

The CDR3 protein is CSVVIGSNIQYF. CDR3 nucleotides: TGCAGCGTTGTTATAGGGAGTAACATTCAGTACTTC. This chain uses TRBV29-1 with TRBJ2-4; weak D call: TRBD2 (5 bases). The V end was cut by 4 bases, the J end by 7 bases, with 11 bases between. The CDR3 contains 12 residues. Germline V gives CDR1 SQVTM, CDR2 ANQGSEA.

This chain links TRBV30 with TRBJ2-1, with TRBD1 identical over 8 bases. CDR1 GTSNPN and CDR2 SVGIG come from the germline V gene (reference sequence). V was pared by 2 bases and J by 7 bases, with 1 base of the junction left unmatched. The CDR3 has 12 residues. The CDR3 region is CAWSRQGNEQFF. The CDR3 DNA is TGTGCCTGGAGTCGACAGGGGAATGAGCAGTTCTTC.

This chain joins TRBV5-6 and TRBJ2-7; 9 nucleotides align to TRBD1. Germline CDR1 reads SGHDT; CDR2 reads YYEEEE. J gave up 6 bases and V 4 bases, and 8 bases lay outside the gene matches. The CDR3 contains 14 residues. CDR3 nucleotide sequence: TGTGCCAGCAGCCGGGACAGGGTAACTCTCGAGCAGTACTTC. It yields the protein CASSRDRVTLEQYF.

The chain is built from TRBV11-2 and TRBJ2-3; perhaps TRBD1 as D (6 bases). CDR3 length equals 15 residues. Trimming removed 1 base from V and 2 bases from J, with 10 bases in between. Germline V gives CDR1 SGHAT, CDR2 FQNNGV. CDR3: CASSLGDTYTDTQYF. In nucleotides, the CDR3 is TGTGCCAGCAGCTTAGGGGACACCTACACAGATACGCAGTATTTT.

The V and J genes are TRBV6-1 and TRBJ2-3; 8 nucleotides line up with TRBD1. V lost 3 bases and J lost 3; bases outside the gene matches: 5. The length of the CDR3 is 15 residues. Germline V gene data show CDR1 as MNHNS and CDR2 as SASEGT. The CDR3 loop reads CASSDRQGATDTQYF. CDR3 nucleotides: TGTGCCAGCAGTGACAGGCAGGGGGCTACAGATACGCAGTATTTT.

The chain has TRBV9 and TRBJ1-3; D is unresolved. This CDR3 contains 16 residues. Trimming left V 0 bases short and J 0 bases short, with 10 bases between. Germline CDR1 SGDLS, CDR2 YYNGEE. CDR3 in amino acids: CASSVAGFSSGNTIYF. As DNA, the CDR3 is TGTGCCAGCAGCGTAGCCGGTTTTTCCTCTGGAAACACCATATATTTT.

The genes are TRBV15 and TRBJ1-4, with D tentatively TRBD1 (5 bases). CDR1 is LNHNV, CDR2 YYDKDF, per germline (reference sequence). Deletions cut 2 bases from V and 8 bases from J, with 15 bases between. This CDR3 region has 15 residues. The CDR3 DNA reads TGTGCCACCAGCAGACCCGGGGGGTTAAAAGAAAAACTGTTTTTT. It yields the protein CATSRPGGLKEKLFF.

This chain uses TRBV30 with TRBJ2-3, with 9 bases matching TRBD1. Germline-derived CDR1 and CDR2 are GTSNPN and SVGIG (reference sequence). The CDR3 runs 14 residues. The V and J ends lost 2 bases and 4 bases, in that order; junction bases with no gene match: 4. The CDR3 loop is CAWSRTGASDTQYF. The CDR3 DNA follows: TGTGCCTGGAGTCGGACAGGGGCGTCAGATACGCAGTATTTT.

This CDR3 is CASSLEMNTEAFF. The CDR3 nucleotides are TGTGCCAGCTCACTCGAGATGAACACTGAAGCTTTCTTT. The chain employs TRBV18 and TRBJ1-1; D is ambiguous. The CDR3 consists of 13 residues. Germline V CDR1 and CDR2: KGHSH, LQKENI. The ends were cut back, 4 bases at V and 0 bases at J, with 6 bases in the middle.

Comment on this clone: Other DNA sequences in this sample translate to the same CDR3. The chain employs TRBV11-3 and TRBJ1-1; no clear D. Germline assignment: CDR1 SGHNT and CDR2 YENEEA. CDR3 length: 14 amino acids. With 0 bases removed from V and 7 bases from J, the gap between germline ends came to 12 bases. DNA of the CDR3: TGTGCCAGCAGCTTAGACTCCCTGGGAGTTGAAGCTTTCTTT. Protein product: CASSLDSLGVEAFF.

This clone occurred a few times. The chain links TRBV5-8 to TRBJ1-5, with D possibly matching TRBD1 (6 bases). Germline CDR1 and CDR2: SGHTS and YDEGEE. The V end was cut by 0 bases, the J end by 1 base, with 11 bases between. This CDR3 region has 16 residues. The CDR3: CASSLGGTWSNQPQHF. DNA for the CDR3: TGTGCCAGCAGCTTGGGGGGGACATGGAGCAATCAGCCCCAGCATTTT.

The chain employs TRBV5-6 and TRBJ2-7; 13 bases fit TRBD2. This CDR3 is built from 16 residues. Germline values: CDR1 SGHDT, CDR2 YYEEEE. Germline trimming cut 3 bases from V and 1 base from J; bases unmatched to any gene: 4. The CDR3 coding sequence is TGTGCCAGCAGCTCACCGGGACTAGCGGGGTCCTACGAGCAGTACTTC. This encodes CASSSPGLAGSYEQYF.

The chain couples TRBV7-6 to TRBJ2-2; TRBD2 agrees at 8 bases. There are 16 residues in the CDR3. Germline V lookup: CDR1 SGHVS, CDR2 FNYEAQ. Unmatched junction bases numbered 6, after V lost 5 bases and J lost 1 base. The CDR3 DNA reads as TGTGCCAGCAGCCAAATAAGCGGGAGGAACACCGGGGAGCTGTTTTTT. This codes for CASSQISGRNTGELFF.

This chain links TRBV6-1 with TRBJ2-7; possible D gene TRBD1, 7 bases. V was cut by 3 bases and J by 3 bases, with 15 bases left in between. The length of the CDR3 is 15 residues. Germline V gene sequence: CDR1 MNHNS, CDR2 SASEGT. CDR3 nucleotide sequence: TGTGCCAGCAGTGATGCAGGGGGGCCAGACTACGAGCAGTACTTC. This translates into CASSDAGGPDYEQYF.

V gene TRBV27 combines with J gene TRBJ1-5, with D perhaps TRBD1 (6 bases). CDR3 length: 15 residues. Trimming removed 6 bases at V and 6 bases at J, with 18 bases between. Per the germline V gene, CDR1 is MNHEY and CDR2 is SMNVEV (reference sequence). CDR3 sequence: CASSSGGGLAQPQHF. In DNA form, the CDR3 reads TGTGCCAGCAGCTCTGGGGGCGGGTTGGCTCAGCCCCAGCATTTT.

The V call is TRBV7-6, the J call TRBJ1-1; 10 bases fit TRBD1. The CDR3 contains 17 residues. Germline CDR1 SGHVS, CDR2 FNYEAQ. V lost 2 bases, J lost 5 bases, and 11 bases stayed unmatched. CDR3 amino acids: CASSLRQSGDRGTEAFF. The CDR3, as DNA: TGTGCCAGCAGCTTAAGACAGAGTGGGGACAGGGGAACTGAAGCTTTCTTT.

Only one count was recorded for this clone. The rearrangement uses TRBV13 and TRBJ2-1; 7 nucleotides align to TRBD1. This CDR3 is built from 14 residues. Trimming at V came to 4 bases and at J to 8 bases, leaving 8 bases not matched to a gene. Looked up from germline, CDR1 is PRHDT and CDR2 is FYEKMQ (reference sequence). CDR3 sequence (DNA): TGTGCCAGCAGCTACCGGACAGGTAGCGATGAGCAGTTCTTC. It yields the protein CASSYRTGSDEQFF.

The genes are TRBV5-1 and TRBJ1-2; 8 bases agree with TRBD1. Trimming at V came to 4 bases and at J to 6 bases, leaving 5 bases not matched to a gene. The CDR3 has 13 residues. CDR1 is SGHRS, CDR2 YFSETQ, per germline. The DNA of the CDR3 is TGCGCCAGCAGCCCCAGGGGGCAGAATGGCTACACCTTC. This encodes CASSPRGQNGYTF.

The genes are TRBV5-4 and TRBJ2-2, with 8 bases matching TRBD2. The CDR3 covers 16 residues. V dropped 4 bases and J dropped 7; count of bases not matched to a gene: 12. Looked up from germline, CDR1 is SGHNT and CDR2 is YYREEE (reference sequence). In nucleotides, the CDR3 is TGTGCCAGCAGCGTACGGGACGGGAGGGCCAACGGGGAGCTGTTTTTT. Protein product: CASSVRDGRANGELFF.

The V gene is TRBV7-2, the J gene TRBJ1-2; the D gene is possibly TRBD1 (5 bases). Trimming took off 5 bases at V and 2 bases at J, with 18 bases between the two ends. The CDR3 extends over 16 amino acids. From germline, CDR1 is SGHTA and CDR2 FQGNSA. CDR3: CASSATRPSGNYGYTF. In DNA, the CDR3 is TGTGCCAGCAGCGCAACCCGACCGTCAGGGAACTATGGCTACACCTTC.

Only one count was recorded for this clone. The rearrangement links TRBV2 to TRBJ1-5; 10 bases map to TRBD1. The length of the CDR3 is 17 residues. The V gene end was trimmed by 5 bases and the J gene end by 2 bases; junction bases not matched to a gene: 9. Germline V gene sequence: CDR1 SNHLY, CDR2 FYNNEI. The CDR3 sequence is CASSLTGGEAGNQPQHF. CDR3 bases: TGTGCCAGCAGTTTGACAGGGGGCGAAGCCGGCAATCAGCCCCAGCATTTT.

This chain connects TRBV25-1 to TRBJ1-2, with 9 positions matching TRBD1. This CDR3 contains 13 residues. Germline values: CDR1 MGHDK, CDR2 SYGVNS. Losses at the gene ends were 4 bases for V and 3 bases for J; bases not matched to a gene: 0. CDR3 residues: CASSGDRDYGYTF. CDR3 sequence (DNA): TGTGCCAGCAGTGGGGACAGGGACTATGGCTACACCTTC.

This chain links TRBV29-1 with TRBJ1-1; D gene uncertain. The V end was cut by 0 bases, the J end by 8 bases, with 10 bases between. Germline CDR1 and CDR2: SQVTM and ANQGSEA. This CDR3 has 12 amino acids. The CDR3 coding sequence is TGCAGCGTTGAAGAGGGCAGCCACGAAGCTTTCTTT. This translates into CSVEEGSHEAFF.